This T cell receptor beta chain was recorded in a study of shared T cell receptors in the human thymus. The germline V gene has CDR1 MNHNS and CDR2 SASEGT. V lost 2 bases and J lost 7, with 17 bases in between. This CDR3 contains 15 residues. Libraries were prepared by immunoSEQ multiplex PCR; TCRdb keeps only in-frame clonotypes and omits some of them. The sample consists of hundreds of thousands of clones, 75% to 80% of them appearing once. Separately, the same data were catalogued under a study of human thymus T cells. Turning to that study: Thymus specimens were resections from corrective heart surgery. The authors found apparently biased V and J gene usage in thymic and blood repertoires. There were highly overlapping thymic repertoires among unrelated individuals, as related research reported.

Sample: thymocytes. The rearrangement links TRBV6-1 to TRBJ1-2; D unresolved. This receptor was identified in a boy less than two years old with a congenital heart defect. This CDR3 is CASSESQFLGFGYTF. Here the CDR3 DNA reads TGTGCCAGCAGTGAATCGCAGTTTCTGGGCTTTGGCTACACCTTC.